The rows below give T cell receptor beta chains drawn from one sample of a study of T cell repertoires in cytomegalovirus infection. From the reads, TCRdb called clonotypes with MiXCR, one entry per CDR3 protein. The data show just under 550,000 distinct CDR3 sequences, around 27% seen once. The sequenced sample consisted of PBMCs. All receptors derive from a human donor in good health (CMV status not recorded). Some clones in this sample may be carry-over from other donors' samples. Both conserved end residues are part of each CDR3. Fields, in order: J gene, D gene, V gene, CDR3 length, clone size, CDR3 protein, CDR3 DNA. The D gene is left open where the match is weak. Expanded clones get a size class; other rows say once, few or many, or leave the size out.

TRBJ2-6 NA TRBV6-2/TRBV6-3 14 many CASRDRPGANVLTF TGTGCCAGCAGGGACCGACCTGGGGCCAACGTCCTGACTTTC
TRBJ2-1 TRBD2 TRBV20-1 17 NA CSAEGLAGGYSYNEQFF TGCAGTGCAGAGGGACTAGCGGGAGGGTACTCCTACAATGAGCAGTTCTTC
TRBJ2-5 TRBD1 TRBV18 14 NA CASSPPGQVETQYF TGTGCCAGCTCACCCCCGGGACAGGTAGAGACCCAGTACTTC
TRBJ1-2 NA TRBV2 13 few CASSSSTNYGYTF TGTGCCAGCAGTTCAAGTACTAACTATGGCTACACCTTC
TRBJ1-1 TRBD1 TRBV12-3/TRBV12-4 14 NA CASRYRGMSTEAFF TGTGCCAGCAGGTACAGGGGTATGAGCACTGAAGCTTTCTTT
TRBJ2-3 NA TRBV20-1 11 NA CSASSPDTQYF TGCAGTGCTAGTTCCCCGGATACGCAGTATTTT
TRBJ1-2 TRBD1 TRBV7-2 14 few CASSSGQPLDGYTF TGTGCCAGCAGCTCGGGACAGCCCTTGGATGGCTACACCTTC
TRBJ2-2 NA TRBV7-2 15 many CASSLFAGRAGELFF TGTGCCAGCAGCTTATTCGCGGGAAGGGCCGGGGAGCTGTTTTTT
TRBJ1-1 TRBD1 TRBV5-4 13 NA CASSFTGGPSAFF TGTGCCAGCAGCTTCACAGGGGGACCCTCGGCTTTCTTT
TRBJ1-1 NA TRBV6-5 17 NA CASSYRPFATEHTEAFF TGTGCCAGCAGTTACCGCCCATTCGCGACAGAGCACACTGAAGCTTTCTTT
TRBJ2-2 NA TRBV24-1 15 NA CATSDRQGWDRELFF TGTGCCACCAGTGACCGGCAAGGGTGGGACCGGGAGCTGTTTTTT
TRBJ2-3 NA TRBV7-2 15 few CASSFSSDKGDTQYF TGTGCCAGCAGCTTTTCGAGCGATAAAGGAGATACGCAGTATTTT
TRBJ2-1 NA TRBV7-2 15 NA CASSLMGHQYNEQFF TGTGCCAGCAGCCTGATGGGGCACCAATACAATGAGCAGTTCTTC
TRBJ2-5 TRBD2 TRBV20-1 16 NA CSAVPPSGRAGETQYF TGCAGTGCTGTTCCACCTAGCGGGAGGGCCGGGGAGACCCAGTACTTC
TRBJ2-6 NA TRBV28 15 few CASSRVLAGANVLTF TGTGCCAGCAGTCGGGTTTTGGCCGGGGCCAACGTCCTGACTTTC
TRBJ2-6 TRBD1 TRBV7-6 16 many CASSLRTGAGANVLTF TGTGCCAGCAGCTTAAGGACAGGGGCTGGGGCCAACGTCCTGACTTTC
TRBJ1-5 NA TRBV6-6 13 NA CASKPVSNQPQHF TGTGCCAGCAAGCCCGTTAGCAATCAGCCCCAGCATTTT
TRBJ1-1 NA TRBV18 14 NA CASSPPGGPTEAFF TGTGCCAGCTCACCACCGGGGGGCCCAACTGAAGCTTTCTTT
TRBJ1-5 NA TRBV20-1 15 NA CSAPHEGIPAQPQHF TGCAGTGCTCCCCACGAGGGGATCCCAGCTCAGCCCCAGCATTTT
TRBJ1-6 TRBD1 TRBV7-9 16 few CASSFGQGGIIHPLHF TGTGCCAGCAGTTTCGGACAGGGAGGAATAATTCACCCCCTCCACTTT
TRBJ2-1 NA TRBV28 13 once CASRTDGYNEQFF TGTGCCAGCAGGACGGACGGCTACAATGAGCAGTTCTTC
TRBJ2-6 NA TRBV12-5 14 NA CASGVVPGANVLTF TGTGCTAGTGGTGTAGTCCCTGGGGCCAACGTCCTGACTTTC
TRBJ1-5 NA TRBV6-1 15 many CASSVAPGGNQPQHF TGTGCCAGCAGTGTAGCTCCAGGAGGGAATCAGCCCCAGCATTTT
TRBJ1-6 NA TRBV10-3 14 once CAISDYSNNSPLHF TGTGCCATCAGTGATTACAGTAACAATTCACCCCTCCACTTT